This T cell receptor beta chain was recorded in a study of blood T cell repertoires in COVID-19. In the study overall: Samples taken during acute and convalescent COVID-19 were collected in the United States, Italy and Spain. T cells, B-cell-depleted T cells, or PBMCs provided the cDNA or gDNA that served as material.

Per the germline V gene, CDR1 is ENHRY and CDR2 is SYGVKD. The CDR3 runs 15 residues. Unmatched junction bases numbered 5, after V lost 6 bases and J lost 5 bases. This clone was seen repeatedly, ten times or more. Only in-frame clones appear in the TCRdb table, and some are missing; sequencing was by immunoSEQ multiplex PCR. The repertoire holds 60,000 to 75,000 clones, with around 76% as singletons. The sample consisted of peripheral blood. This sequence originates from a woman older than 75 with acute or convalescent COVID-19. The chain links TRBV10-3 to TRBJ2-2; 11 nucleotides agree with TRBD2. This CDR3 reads CAIRRGLAETGELFF. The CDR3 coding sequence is TGTGCCATCAGGAGGGGACTAGCGGAGACCGGGGAGCTGTTTTTT.